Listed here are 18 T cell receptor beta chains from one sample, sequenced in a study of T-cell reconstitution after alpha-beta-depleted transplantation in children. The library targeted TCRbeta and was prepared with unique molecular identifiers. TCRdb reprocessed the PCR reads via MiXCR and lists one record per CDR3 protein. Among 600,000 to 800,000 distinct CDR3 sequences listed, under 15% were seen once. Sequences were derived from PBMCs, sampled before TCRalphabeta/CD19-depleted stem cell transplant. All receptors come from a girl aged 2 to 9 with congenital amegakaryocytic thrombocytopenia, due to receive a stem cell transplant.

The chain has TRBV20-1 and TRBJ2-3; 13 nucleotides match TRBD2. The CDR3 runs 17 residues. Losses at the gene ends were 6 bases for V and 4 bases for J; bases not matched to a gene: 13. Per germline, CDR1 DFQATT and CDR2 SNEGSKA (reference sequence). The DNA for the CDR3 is TGCAGTGCCGGGACTAGCGGGACTCTTGGGGTAGCAGATACGCAGTATTTT. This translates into CSAGTSGTLGVADTQYF.

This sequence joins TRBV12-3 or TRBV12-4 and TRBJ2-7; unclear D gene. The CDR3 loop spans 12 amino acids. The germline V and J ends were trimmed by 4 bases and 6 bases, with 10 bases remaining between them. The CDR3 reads CASSSPVSEQYF. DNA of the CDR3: TGTGCCAGCAGTTCGCCGGTAAGCGAGCAGTACTTC.

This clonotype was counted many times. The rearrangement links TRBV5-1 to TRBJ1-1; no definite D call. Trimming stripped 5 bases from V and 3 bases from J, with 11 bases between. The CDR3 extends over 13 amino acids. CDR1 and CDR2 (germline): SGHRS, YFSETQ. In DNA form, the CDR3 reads TGCGCCAGCAGGCCCCCGGGGTACACTGAAGCTTTCTTT. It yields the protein CASRPPGYTEAFF. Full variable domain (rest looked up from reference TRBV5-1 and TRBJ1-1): KAGVTQTPRYLIKTRGQQVTLSCSPISGHRSVSWYQQTPGQGLQFLFEYFSETQRNKGNFPGRFSGRQFSNSRSEMNVSTLELGDSALYLCASRPPGYTEAFFGQGTRLTVV.

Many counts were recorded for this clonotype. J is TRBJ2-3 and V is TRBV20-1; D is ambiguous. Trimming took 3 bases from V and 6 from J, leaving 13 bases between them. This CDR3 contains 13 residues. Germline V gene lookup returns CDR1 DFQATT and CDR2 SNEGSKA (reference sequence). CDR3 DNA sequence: TGCAGTGCTAGTAGAGGATCGCGGGATACGCAGTATTTT. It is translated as CSASRGSRDTQYF.

For the CDR3, the DNA is TGTGCCAGCCGGACTAGCGGAGGAGAGTACGATGAGCAGTTCTTC. This codes for CASRTSGGEYDEQFF. The chain uses TRBV10-3 and TRBJ2-1, with 10 bases identical to TRBD2. This CDR3 has 15 residues. V lost 10 bases to trimming and J lost 8 bases; unmatched junction nucleotides: 14. Germline V gives CDR1 ENHRY, CDR2 SYGVKD.

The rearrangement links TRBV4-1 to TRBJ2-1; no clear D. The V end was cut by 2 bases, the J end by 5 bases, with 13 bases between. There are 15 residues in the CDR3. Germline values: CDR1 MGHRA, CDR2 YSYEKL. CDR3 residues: CASSQIGGFNNEQFF. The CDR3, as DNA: TGCGCCAGCAGCCAAATTGGCGGATTTAACAATGAGCAGTTCTTC.

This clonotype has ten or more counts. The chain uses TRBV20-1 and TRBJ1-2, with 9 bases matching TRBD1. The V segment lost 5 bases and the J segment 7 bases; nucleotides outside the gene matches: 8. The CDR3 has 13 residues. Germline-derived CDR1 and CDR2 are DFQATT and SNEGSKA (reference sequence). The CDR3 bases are TGCAGTGCTTCCCGGGACAGGGTTTCTGGCTACACCTTC. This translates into CSASRDRVSGYTF.

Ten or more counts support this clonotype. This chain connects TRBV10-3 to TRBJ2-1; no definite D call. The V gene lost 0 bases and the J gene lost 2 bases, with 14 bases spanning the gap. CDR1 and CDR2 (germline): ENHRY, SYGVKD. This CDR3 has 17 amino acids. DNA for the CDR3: TGTGCCATCAGTGAGTCGAGAGTTCGAGGACCCTACAATGAGCAGTTCTTC. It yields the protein CAISESRVRGPYNEQFF.

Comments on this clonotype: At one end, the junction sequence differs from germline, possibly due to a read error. The DNA of the CDR3 is TGTGCCAGCAGCTATTATAGCGGGAGTACCTACGAGCTGTACTTC. It translates to CASSYYSGSTYELYF. V gene TRBV7-8 combines with J gene TRBJ2-7, with 9 bases that match TRBD2. Germline lookup yields CDR1 SGHVS and CDR2 FQNEAQ. The CDR3 runs to 15 residues.

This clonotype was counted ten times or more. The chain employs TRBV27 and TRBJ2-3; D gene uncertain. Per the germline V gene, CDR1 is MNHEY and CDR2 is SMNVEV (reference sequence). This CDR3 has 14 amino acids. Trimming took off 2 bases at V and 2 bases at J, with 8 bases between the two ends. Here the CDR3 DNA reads TGTGCCAGCAGTTTAGAGAAAGCCACAGATACGCAGTATTTT. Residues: CASSLEKATDTQYF.

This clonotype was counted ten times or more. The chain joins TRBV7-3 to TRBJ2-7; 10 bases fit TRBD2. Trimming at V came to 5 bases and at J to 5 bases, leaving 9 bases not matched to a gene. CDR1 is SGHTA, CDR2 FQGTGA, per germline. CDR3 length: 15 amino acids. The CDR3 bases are TGTGCCAGCAGCGGACAAGCGGGAGGGAAGAACGAGCAGTACTTC. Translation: CASSGQAGGKNEQYF.

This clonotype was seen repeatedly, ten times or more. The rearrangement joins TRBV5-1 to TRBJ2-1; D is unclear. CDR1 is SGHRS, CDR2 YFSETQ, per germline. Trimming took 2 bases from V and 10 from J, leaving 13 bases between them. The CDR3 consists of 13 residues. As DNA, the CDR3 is TGCGCCAGCAGCTTCTCTTCTGTGGGGGAGCAGTTCTTC. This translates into CASSFSSVGEQFF. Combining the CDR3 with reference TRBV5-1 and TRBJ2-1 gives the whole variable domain KAGVTQTPRYLIKTRGQQVTLSCSPISGHRSVSWYQQTPGQGLQFLFEYFSETQRNKGNFPGRFSGRQFSNSRSEMNVSTLELGDSALYLCASSFSSVGEQFFGPGTRLTVL.

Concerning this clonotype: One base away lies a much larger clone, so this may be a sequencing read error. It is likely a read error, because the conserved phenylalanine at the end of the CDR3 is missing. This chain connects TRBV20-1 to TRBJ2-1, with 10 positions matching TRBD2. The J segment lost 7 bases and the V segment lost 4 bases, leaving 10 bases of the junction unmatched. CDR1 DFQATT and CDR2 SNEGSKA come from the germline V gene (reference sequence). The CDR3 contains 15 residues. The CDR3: CSAKAGTSVSNEQFY. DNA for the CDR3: TGCAGTGCTAAGGCCGGGACTAGCGTGTCGAATGAGCAGTTCTAC.

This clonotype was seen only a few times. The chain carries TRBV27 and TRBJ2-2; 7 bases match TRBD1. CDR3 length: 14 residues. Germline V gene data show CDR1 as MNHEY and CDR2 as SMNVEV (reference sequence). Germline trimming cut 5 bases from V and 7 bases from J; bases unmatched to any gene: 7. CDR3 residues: CASSVTGSGGELFF. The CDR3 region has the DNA TGTGCCAGCAGTGTGACAGGGTCTGGCGGGGAGCTGTTTTTT.

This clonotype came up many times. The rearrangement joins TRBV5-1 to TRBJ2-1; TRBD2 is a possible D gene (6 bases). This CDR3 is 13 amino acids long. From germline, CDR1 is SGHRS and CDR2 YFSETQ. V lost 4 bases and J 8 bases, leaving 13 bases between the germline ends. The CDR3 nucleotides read TGCGCCAGCAGCCGCAGGGACTTATATGAGCAGTTCTTC. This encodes CASSRRDLYEQFF. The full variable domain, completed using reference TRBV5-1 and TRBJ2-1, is KAGVTQTPRYLIKTRGQQVTLSCSPISGHRSVSWYQQTPGQGLQFLFEYFSETQRNKGNFPGRFSGRQFSNSRSEMNVSTLELGDSALYLCASSRRDLYEQFFGPGTRLTVL.

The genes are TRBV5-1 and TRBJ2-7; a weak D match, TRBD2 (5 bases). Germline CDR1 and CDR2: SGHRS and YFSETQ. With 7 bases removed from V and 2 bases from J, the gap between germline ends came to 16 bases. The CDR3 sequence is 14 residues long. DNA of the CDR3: TGCGCCAGCGGCTCTTTGGACGGGGCCTACGAGCAGTACTTC. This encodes CASGSLDGAYEQYF.

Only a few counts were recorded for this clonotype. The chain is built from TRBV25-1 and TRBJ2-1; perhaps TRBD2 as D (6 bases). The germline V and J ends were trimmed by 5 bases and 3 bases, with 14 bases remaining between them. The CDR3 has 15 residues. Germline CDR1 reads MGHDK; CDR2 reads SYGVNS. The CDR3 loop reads CASSPGLMGYNEQFF. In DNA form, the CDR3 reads TGTGCCAGCAGTCCGGGACTGATGGGCTACAATGAGCAGTTCTTC.

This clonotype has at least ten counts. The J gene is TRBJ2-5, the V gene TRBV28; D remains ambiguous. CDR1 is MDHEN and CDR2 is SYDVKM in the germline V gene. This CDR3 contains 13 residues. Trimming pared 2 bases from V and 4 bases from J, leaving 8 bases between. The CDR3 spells CASSLIRVETQYF. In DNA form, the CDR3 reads TGTGCCAGCAGTTTAATACGGGTAGAGACCCAGTACTTC.